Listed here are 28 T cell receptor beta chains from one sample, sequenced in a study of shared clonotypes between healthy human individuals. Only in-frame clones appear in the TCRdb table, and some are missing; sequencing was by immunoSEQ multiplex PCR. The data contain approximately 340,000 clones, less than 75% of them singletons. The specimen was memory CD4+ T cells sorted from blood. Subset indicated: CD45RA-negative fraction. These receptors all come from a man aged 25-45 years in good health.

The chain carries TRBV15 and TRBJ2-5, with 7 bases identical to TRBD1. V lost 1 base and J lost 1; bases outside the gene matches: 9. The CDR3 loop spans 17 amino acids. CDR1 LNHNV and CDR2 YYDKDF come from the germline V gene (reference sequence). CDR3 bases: TGTGCCACCAGCAGAGTCCGCACGGCAGGGGGCCAAGAGACCCAGTACTTC. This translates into CATSRVRTAGGQETQYF.

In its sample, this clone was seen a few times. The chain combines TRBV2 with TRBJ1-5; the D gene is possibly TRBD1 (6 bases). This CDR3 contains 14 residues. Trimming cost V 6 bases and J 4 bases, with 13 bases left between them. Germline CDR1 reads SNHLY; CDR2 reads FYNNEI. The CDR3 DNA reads TGTGCCAGCAGCCCACAGGGAGGGAATCAGCCCCAGCATTTT. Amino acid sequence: CASSPQGGNQPQHF.

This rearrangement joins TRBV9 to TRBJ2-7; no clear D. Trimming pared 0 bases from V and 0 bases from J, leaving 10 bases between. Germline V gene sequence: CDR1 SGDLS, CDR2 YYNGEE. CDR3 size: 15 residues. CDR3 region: CASSVGPESSYEQYF. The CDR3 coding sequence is TGTGCCAGCAGCGTAGGTCCGGAGAGCTCCTACGAGCAGTACTTC. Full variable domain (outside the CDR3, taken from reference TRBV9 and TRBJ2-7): DSGVTQTPKHLITATGQRVTLRCSPRSGDLSVYWYQQSLDQGLQFLIQYYNGEERAKGNILERFSAQQFPDLHSELNLSSLELGDSALYFCASSVGPESSYEQYFGPGTRLTVT.

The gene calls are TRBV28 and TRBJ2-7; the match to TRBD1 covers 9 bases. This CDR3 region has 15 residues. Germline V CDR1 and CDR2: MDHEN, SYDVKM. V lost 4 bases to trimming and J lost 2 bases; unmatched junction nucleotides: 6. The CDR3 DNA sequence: TGTGCCAGCAGTTCGGGACAGGGCCTTCCCTACGAGCAGTACTTC. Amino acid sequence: CASSSGQGLPYEQYF.

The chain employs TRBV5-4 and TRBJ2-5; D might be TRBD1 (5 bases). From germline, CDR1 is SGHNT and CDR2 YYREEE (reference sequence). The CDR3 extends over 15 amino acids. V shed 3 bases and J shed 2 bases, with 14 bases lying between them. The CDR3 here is CASSSSRQIQETQYF. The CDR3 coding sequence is TGTGCCAGCAGCTCCTCCCGACAGATTCAAGAGACCCAGTACTTC. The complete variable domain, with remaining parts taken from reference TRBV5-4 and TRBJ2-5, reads ETGVTQSPTHLIKTRGQQVTLRCSSQSGHNTVSWYQQALGQGPQFIFQYYREEENGRGNFPPRFSGLQFPNYSSELNVNALELDDSALYLCASSSSRQIQETQYFGPGTRLLVL.

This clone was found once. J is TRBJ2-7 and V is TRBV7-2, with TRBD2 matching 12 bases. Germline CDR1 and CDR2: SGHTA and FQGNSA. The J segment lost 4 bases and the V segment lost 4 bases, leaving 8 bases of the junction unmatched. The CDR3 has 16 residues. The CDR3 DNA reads TGTGCCAGCAGCTCCAGACTAGCGGGAGAAAGATACGAGCAGTACTTC. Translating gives CASSSRLAGERYEQYF.

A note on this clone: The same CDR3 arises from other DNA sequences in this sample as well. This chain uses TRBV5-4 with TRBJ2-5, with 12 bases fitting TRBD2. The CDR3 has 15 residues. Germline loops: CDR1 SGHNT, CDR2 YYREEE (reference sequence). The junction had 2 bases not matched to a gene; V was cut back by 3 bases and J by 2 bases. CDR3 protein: CASSWGTSGQETQYF. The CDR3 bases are TGTGCCAGCAGCTGGGGGACTAGCGGGCAAGAGACCCAGTACTTC. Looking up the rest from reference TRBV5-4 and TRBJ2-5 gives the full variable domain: ETGVTQSPTHLIKTRGQQVTLRCSSQSGHNTVSWYQQALGQGPQFIFQYYREEENGRGNFPPRFSGLQFPNYSSELNVNALELDDSALYLCASSWGTSGQETQYFGPGTRLLVL.

As DNA, the CDR3 is TGTGCCAGCAGTTTAGTCCGGACAGCCACGTACTTC. It yields the protein CASSLVRTATYF. The rearrangement uses TRBV28 and TRBJ2-7; D possibly corresponds to TRBD1 (6 bases). This CDR3 region has 12 residues. Germline V gene sequence: CDR1 MDHEN, CDR2 SYDVKM. Trimming took 2 bases from V and 12 from J, leaving 14 bases between them.

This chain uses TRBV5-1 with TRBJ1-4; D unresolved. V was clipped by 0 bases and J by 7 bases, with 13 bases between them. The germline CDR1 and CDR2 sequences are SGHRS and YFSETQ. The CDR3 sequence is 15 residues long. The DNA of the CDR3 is TGCGCCAGCAGCTTGGACGGGTCTTTAGTTGAAAAACTGTTTTTT. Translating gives CASSLDGSLVEKLFF.

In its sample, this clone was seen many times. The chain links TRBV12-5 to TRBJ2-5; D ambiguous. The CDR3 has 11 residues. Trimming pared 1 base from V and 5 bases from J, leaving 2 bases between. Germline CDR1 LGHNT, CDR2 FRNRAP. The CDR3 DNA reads TGTGCTAGTGGTTTGGGTGAGACCCAGTACTTC. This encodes CASGLGETQYF.

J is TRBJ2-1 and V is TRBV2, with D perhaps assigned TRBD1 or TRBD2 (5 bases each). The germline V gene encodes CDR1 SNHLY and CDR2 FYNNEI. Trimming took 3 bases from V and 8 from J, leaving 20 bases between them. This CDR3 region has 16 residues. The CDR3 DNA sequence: TGTGCCAGCAGTGAGGTAGGGACCCGGACGGGTCATGAGCAGTTCTTC. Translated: CASSEVGTRTGHEQFF.

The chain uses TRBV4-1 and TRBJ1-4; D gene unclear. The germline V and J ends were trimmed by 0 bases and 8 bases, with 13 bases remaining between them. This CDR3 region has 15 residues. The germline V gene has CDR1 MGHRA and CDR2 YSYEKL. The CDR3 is CASSQEGRPEEKLFF. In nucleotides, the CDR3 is TGCGCCAGCAGCCAAGAAGGTCGCCCAGAGGAAAAACTGTTTTTT.

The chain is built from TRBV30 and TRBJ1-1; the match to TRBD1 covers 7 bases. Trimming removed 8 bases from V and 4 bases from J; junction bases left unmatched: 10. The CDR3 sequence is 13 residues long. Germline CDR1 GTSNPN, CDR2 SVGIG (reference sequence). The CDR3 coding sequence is TGTGCCGGGGACAGCCTCGGGGGCACTGAAGCTTTCTTT. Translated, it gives CAGDSLGGTEAFF.

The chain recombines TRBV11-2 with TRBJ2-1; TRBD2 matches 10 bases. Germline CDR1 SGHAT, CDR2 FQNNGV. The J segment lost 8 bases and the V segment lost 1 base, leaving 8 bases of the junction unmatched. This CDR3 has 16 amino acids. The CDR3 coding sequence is TGTGCCAGCAGCTTAGTCGCTAGCGGGAGTATAGATGAGCAGTTCTTC. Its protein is CASSLVASGSIDEQFF.

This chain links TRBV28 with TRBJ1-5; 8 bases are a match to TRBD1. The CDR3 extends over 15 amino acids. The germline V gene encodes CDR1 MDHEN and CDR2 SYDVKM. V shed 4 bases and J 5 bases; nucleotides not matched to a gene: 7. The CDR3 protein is CASSSGGTGHQPQHF. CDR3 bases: TGTGCCAGCAGTTCCGGCGGGACAGGACATCAGCCCCAGCATTTT.

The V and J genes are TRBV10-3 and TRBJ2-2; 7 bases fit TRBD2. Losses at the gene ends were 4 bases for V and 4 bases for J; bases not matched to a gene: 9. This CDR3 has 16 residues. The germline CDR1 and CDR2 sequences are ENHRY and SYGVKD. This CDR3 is CAISVPPGLSTGELFF. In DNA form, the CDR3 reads TGTGCCATCAGTGTGCCTCCGGGACTAAGCACCGGGGAGCTGTTTTTT.

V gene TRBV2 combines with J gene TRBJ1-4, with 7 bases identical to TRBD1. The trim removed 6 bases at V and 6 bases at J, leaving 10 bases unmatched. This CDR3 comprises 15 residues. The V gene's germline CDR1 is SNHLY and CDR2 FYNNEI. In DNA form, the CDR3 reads TGTGCCAGCAGCCAAGACAGGGCCCAGTATGAAAAACTGTTTTTT. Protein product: CASSQDRAQYEKLFF.

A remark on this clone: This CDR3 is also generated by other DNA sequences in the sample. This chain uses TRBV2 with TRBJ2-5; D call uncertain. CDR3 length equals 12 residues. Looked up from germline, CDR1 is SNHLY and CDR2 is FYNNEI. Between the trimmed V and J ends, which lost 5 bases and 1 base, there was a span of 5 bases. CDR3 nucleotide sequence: TGTGCCAGCAGTTACAGCCAAGAGACCCAGTACTTC. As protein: CASSYSQETQYF.

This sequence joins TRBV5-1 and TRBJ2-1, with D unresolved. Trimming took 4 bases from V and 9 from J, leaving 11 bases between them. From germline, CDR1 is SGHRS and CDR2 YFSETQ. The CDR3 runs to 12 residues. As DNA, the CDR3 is TGCGCCAGCAGCCACCCTCTGGGTGAGCAGTTCTTC. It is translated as CASSHPLGEQFF.

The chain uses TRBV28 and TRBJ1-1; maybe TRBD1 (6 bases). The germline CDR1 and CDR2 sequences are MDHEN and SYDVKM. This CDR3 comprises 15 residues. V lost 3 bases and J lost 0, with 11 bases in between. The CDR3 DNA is TGTGCCAGCAGTTTCCGGGGGCGCTTGAACACTGAAGCTTTCTTT. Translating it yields CASSFRGRLNTEAFF. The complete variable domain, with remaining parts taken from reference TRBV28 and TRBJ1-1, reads DVKVTQSSRYLVKRTGEKVFLECVQDMDHENMFWYRQDPGLGLRLIYFSYDVKMKEKGDIPEGYSVSREKKERFSLILESASTNQTSMYLCASSFRGRLNTEAFFGQGTRLTVV.

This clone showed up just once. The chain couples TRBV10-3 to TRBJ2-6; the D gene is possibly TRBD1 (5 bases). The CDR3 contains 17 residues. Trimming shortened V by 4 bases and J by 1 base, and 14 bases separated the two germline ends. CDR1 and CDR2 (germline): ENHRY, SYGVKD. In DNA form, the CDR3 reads TGTGCCATCAGTGGTGAAACAGGCAGATCTGGGGCCAACGTCCTGACTTTC. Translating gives CAISGETGRSGANVLTF.

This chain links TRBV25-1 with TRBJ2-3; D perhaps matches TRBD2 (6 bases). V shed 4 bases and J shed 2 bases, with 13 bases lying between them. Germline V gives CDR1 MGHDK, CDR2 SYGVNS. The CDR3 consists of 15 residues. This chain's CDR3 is CASSAAGTLTDTQYF. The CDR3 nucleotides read TGTGCCAGCAGTGCCGCGGGGACCCTCACAGATACGCAGTATTTT. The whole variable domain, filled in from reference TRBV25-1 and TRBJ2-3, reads EADIYQTPRYLVIGTGKKITLECSQTMGHDKMYWYQQDPGMELHLIHYSYGVNSTEKGDLSSESTVSRIRTEHFPLTLESARPSHTSQYLCASSAAGTLTDTQYFGPGTRLTVL.

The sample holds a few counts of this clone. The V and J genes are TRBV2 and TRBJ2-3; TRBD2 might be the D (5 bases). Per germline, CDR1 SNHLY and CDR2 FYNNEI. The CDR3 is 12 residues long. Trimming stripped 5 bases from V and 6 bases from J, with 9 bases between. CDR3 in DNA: TGTGCCAGCAGTCAGGAGGTGGATACGCAGTATTTT. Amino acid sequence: CASSQEVDTQYF.

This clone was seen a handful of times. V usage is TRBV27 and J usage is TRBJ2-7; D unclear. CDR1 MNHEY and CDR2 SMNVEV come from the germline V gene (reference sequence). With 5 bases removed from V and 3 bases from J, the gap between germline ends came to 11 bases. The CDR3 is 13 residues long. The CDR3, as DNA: TGTGCCAGCAGTCGCCCTGGGATCTACGAGCAGTACTTC. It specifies CASSRPGIYEQYF.

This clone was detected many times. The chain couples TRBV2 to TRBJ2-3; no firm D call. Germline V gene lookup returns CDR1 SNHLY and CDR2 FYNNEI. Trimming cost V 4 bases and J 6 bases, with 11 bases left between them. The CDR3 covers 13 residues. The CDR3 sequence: CASSVKLQDTQYF. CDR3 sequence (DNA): TGTGCCAGCAGTGTGAAACTTCAGGATACGCAGTATTTT.

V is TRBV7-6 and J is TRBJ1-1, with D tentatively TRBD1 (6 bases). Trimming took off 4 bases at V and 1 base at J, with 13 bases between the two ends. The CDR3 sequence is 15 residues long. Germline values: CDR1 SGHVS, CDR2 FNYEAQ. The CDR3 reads CASSSVDSPNTEAFF. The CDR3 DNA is TGTGCCAGCAGCTCAGTGGACAGCCCGAACACTGAAGCTTTCTTT.

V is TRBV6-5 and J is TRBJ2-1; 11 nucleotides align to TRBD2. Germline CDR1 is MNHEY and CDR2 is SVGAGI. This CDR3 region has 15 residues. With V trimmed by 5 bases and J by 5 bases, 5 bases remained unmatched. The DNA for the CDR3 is TGTGCCAGCAGTCCCAGACTAGCGGGAAACAATGAGCAGTTCTTC. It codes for CASSPRLAGNNEQFF.

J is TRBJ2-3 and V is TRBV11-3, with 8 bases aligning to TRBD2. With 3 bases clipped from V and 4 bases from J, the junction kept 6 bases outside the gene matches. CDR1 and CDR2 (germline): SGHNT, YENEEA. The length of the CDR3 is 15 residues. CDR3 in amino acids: CASSFGSGSSDTQYF. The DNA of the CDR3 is TGTGCCAGCAGCTTTGGGAGCGGGAGTTCAGATACGCAGTATTTT.